The present TCR beta chain was sequenced within a study of blood T cell repertoires in COVID-19 (dated by TCRdb to about 2020). Background on the whole study: Samples from collaborators originated in the United States, Italy and Spain and spanned both the acute and convalescent phases of COVID-19. The sample metadata nearly always contained a de-identified subject ID, COVID-19 status, age in years and sex. The material from the prospective study consisted of cDNA or gDNA derived from T cells, B-cell-depleted T cells, or PBMCs. The repertoires were released in a freely available public database meant as a resource for research on the immune response to SARS-CoV-2. The samples were drawn from two sources: the first 160 participants of the ongoing ImmuneRACE study, and about 1,300 subjects contributed by 6 global collaborators. Subjects who had been exposed to COVID-19, were actively infected with it, or had recovered from it provided the deeply sampled blood TCRbeta repertoires that made up the dataset. Where available, HLA class I and class II types were taken from metadata supplied by the sample provider and were not determined by assay-based typing. The full study reports these points: The quantity of clinical and demographic metadata differed by source and by participant and was supplied without curation.

At one collaborating source in Seattle, patients were enrolled during active infection and were followed longitudinally through the course of disease. Whole blood was collected in K2EDTA tubes by collaborating institutions according to the institutions' own protocols. For TCRbeta analysis, collaborator samples were shipped as frozen whole blood, as isolated PBMCs, or as DNA extracted from either sample type. The CDR3 spans 15 residues, from the cysteine through the phenylalanine. Of all the DNA, just the CDR3 is kept, 45 bases in frame from base 1. CDR1 and CDR2, per the germline V gene, are KGHSH and LQKENI. Here V drops 6 bases and J drops 2 bases, and the junction holds 5 bases not matched to any gene. The immunoSEQ Assay, a bias-controlled multiplex PCR, was used to amplify TCRbeta CDR3 regions from genomic DNA. As for the authors' bioinformatics: Nucleated cell counts per sample were estimated from amplification of reference gene primers within the assay. To quantify the absolute abundance of each unique TCRbeta CDR3 rearrangement, sequence reads were collapsed and filtered. For each sample, productive Simpson clonality was calculated by taking the square root of Simpson's diversity index across productive rearrangements. This is the immuneACCESS table as TCRdb keeps it, with only in-frame sequences that have V and J called. A part of the clones is gone; compared with another copy, unresolved V genes explain less than half, and the rest is unexplained. V and J calls and clone size are those listed in that table; D and trimming were worked out from the DNA. A total of 250,000 to 300,000 clones appear in this sample, approximately 89% of them only once. The top ten constitute about 9.4% of the sample.

Notes on this clone: No antigen is known for it. Base qualities are not recorded, but no much larger clone differs from it by a single base.

This sequence originates from a woman in her sixties or seventies with COVID-19, enrolled during active disease. Recombination linked TRBV18 to TRBJ1-3; TRBD1 agrees with 9 junctional bases. The sample consisted of peripheral blood. Read as DNA, the sequence is TGTGCCAGCTCCCTACAGGGGGCTCCTGGAAACACCATATATTTT. The resulting protein is CASSLQGAPGNTIYF.